The rows below give T cell receptor beta chains drawn from one sample of a study of T cell repertoires in aging, cancer and after chemotherapy. MiXCR, applied by TCRdb to the multiplex PCR reads, yields one record per CDR3 protein. The sample has about 900 distinct CDR3 sequences, 25% to 35% seen once. The sequenced sample consisted of blood. These TCRs come from a human donor with a solid tumor. The CDR3 runs from the conserved cysteine through the conserved F or W. A D gene is named only where the DNA matches it firmly. Clone size is not always given. Where it is, it says once, few, many or a class for expanded clones.

v_call,d_call,j_call,clone_size,cdr3_aa,cdr3_nt
TRBV18,-,TRBJ2-2,few,CASSETDTGELFF,TGTGCCAGCTCAGAAACGGACACCGGGGAGCTGTTTTTT
TRBV5-1,-,TRBJ1-1,-,CASSAVLNTEAFF,TGCGCCAGCAGCGCAGTTCTGAACACTGAAGCTTTCTTT
TRBV5-1,-,TRBJ2-2,few,CATRGAGTGELFF,TGCGCCACCAGGGGGGCAGGCACCGGGGAGCTGTTTTTT
TRBV10-3,-,TRBJ1-1,-,CATRGDLNTEAFF,TGTGCCACGCGTGGGGACCTGAACACTGAAGCTTTCTTT
TRBV18,TRBD1,TRBJ2-3,-,CASSPPGTGYGAQYF,TGTGCCAGCTCACCCCCCGGGACAGGGTATGGTGCGCAGTATTTT
TRBV10-3,TRBD1,TRBJ1-1,few,CAISGGQGARGSSNTEAFF,TGTGCCATCAGTGGGGGACAGGGGGCGCGTGGGTCATCGAACACTGAAGCTTTCTTT
TRBV28,-,TRBJ2-3,-,CASSLSTRRTDTQYF,TGTGCCAGCAGTTTATCCACTAGACGCACAGATACGCAGTATTTT
TRBV6-6,TRBD1,TRBJ1-2,large,CASSSGQNYGYTF,TGTGCCAGCAGCTCGGGACAGAACTATGGCTACACCTTC
TRBV15,-,TRBJ1-2,-,CATSRDLLEGRDGYTF,TGTGCCACCAGCAGAGATCTCCTTGAAGGAAGAGATGGCTACACCTTC
TRBV11-3,-,TRBJ2-3,few,CASSFTRKDTQYF,TGTGCCAGCAGCTTTACAAGAAAAGATACGCAGTATTTT
TRBV24-1,-,TRBJ2-1,few,CATAPAGLNNEQFF,TGTGCCACCGCTCCGGCGGGCTTAAACAATGAGCAGTTCTTC
TRBV7-2,-,TRBJ1-6,few,CASSLGSPGDNSPLHF,TGTGCCAGCAGCTTAGGTTCCCCGGGGGATAATTCACCCCTCCACTTT
TRBV6-6,-,TRBJ2-3,-,CASSYSEADSTDTQYF,TGTGCCAGCAGTTACTCAGAGGCGGATAGCACAGATACGCAGTATTTT
TRBV6-2/TRBV6-3,TRBD1,TRBJ2-2,large,CASTPGQGDTGELFF,TGTGCCAGCACCCCGGGACAGGGGGATACCGGGGAGCTGTTTTTT
TRBV6-2/TRBV6-3,TRBD1,TRBJ1-5,medium-sized,CASSYAPGGRSNQPQHF,TGTGCCAGCAGTTACGCCCCAGGGGGCAGAAGCAATCAGCCCCAGCATTTT
TRBV5-1,-,TRBJ2-5,-,CASSRGGETETQYF,TGCGCCAGCAGCCGGGGCGGCGAAACGGAGACCCAGTACTTC
TRBV28,TRBD1,TRBJ1-5,-,CASSFRGLSNQPQHF,TGTGCCAGCAGCTTCAGGGGGTTAAGCAATCAGCCCCAGCATTTT
TRBV20-1,TRBD1,TRBJ1-1,-,CSASLIQGAIGNTEAFF,TGCAGTGCTAGCCTTATACAGGGGGCGATTGGGAACACTGAAGCTTTCTTT
TRBV5-1,-,TRBJ1-5,few,CASSLTGHGNQPQHF,TGCGCCAGCAGCTTGACAGGGCACGGCAATCAGCCCCAGCATTTT
TRBV6-2/TRBV6-3,-,TRBJ1-6,large,CASSYNSRRARRDSPLHF,TGTGCCAGCAGTTACAATTCACGAAGGGCCCGCAGGGATTCACCCCTCCACTTT
TRBV20-1,-,TRBJ2-3,-,CSASGQTIATDTQYF,TGCAGTGCTAGTGGGCAAACAATTGCCACAGATACGCAGTATTTT
TRBV5-4,-,TRBJ2-3,medium-sized,CASSPGGGRTDTQYF,TGTGCCAGCAGCCCCGGTGGGGGGAGGACAGATACGCAGTATTTT
TRBV6-5,-,TRBJ1-1,-,CASSYTVTGRNTEAFF,TGTGCCAGCAGTTACACTGTAACAGGGAGAAACACTGAAGCTTTCTTT
TRBV27,TRBD1,TRBJ2-6,large,CASRTVRGRSGANVLTF,TGTGCCAGCAGGACCGTCAGGGGGCGTAGCGGGGCCAACGTCCTGACTTTC